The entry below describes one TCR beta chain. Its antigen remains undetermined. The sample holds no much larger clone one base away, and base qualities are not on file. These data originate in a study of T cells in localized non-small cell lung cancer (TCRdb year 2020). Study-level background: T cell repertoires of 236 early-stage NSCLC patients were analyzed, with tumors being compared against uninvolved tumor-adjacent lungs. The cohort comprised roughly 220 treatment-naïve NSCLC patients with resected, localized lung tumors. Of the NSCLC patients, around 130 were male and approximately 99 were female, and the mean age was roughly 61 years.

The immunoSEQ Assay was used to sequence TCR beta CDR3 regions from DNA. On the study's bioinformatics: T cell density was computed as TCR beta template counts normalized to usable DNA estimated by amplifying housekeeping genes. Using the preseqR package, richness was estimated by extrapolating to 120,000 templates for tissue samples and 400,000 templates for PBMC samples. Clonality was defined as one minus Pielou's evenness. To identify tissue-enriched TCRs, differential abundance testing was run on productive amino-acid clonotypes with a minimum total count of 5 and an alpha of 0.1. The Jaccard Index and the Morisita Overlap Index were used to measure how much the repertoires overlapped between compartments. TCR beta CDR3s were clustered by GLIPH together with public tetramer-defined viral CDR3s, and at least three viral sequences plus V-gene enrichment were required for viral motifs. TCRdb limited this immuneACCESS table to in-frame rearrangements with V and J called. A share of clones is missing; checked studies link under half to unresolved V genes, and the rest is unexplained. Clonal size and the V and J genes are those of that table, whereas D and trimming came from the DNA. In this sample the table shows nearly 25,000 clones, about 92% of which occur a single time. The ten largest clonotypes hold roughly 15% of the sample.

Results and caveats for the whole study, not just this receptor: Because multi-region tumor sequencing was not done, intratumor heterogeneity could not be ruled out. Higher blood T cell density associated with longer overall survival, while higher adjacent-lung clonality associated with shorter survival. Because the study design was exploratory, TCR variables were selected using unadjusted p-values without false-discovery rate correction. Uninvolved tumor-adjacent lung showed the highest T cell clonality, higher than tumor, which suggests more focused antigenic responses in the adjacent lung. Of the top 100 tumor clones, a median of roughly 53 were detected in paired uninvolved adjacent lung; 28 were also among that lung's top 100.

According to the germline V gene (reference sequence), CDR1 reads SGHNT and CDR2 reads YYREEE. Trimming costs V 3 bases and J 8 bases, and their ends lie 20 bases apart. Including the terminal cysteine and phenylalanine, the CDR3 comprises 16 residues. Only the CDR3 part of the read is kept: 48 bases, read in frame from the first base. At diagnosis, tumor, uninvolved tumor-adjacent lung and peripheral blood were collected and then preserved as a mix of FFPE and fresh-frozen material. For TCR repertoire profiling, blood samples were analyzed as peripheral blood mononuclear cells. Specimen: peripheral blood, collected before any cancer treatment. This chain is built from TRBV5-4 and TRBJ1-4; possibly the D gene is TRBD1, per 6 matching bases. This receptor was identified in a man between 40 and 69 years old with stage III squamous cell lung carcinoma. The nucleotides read TGTGCCAGCAGCTCAGGAACAGGGACGGAGGGAGAAAAACTGTTTTTT. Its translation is CASSSGTGTEGEKLFF.